The subject of this entry is one T cell receptor beta chain. Only in-frame clones appear in the TCRdb table, and some are missing; sequencing was by immunoSEQ multiplex PCR. This table holds roughly 72,000 clones, around 74% found once. CDR1 SGHRS and CDR2 YFSETQ come from the germline V gene. The ends lost 2 bases at V and 10 bases at J; junction bases unmatched: 10. The length of the CDR3 is 15 residues. The record originates from a study of blood T cell repertoires in COVID-19. The receptor was derived from a woman aged 80 or older with active or convalescent COVID-19. The sample comprised peripheral blood. The chain has TRBV5-1 and TRBJ2-1; 9 bases map to TRBD1. The CDR3 loop is CASSLVPGQGREQFF. The CDR3 DNA is TGCGCCAGCAGCTTAGTCCCGGGACAGGGCCGAGAGCAGTTCTTC.